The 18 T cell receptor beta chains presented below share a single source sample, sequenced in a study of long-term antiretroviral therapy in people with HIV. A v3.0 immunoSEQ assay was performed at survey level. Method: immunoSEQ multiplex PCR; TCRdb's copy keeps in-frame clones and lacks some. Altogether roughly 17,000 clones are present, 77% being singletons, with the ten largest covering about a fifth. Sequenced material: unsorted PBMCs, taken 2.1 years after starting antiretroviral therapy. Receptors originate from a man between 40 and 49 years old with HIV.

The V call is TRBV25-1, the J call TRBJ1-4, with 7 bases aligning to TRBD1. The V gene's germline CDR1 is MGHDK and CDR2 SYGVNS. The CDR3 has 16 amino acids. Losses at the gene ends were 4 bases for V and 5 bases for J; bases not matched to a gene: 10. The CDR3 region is CASSVLGGDRNEKLFF. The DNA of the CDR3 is TGTGCCAGCAGTGTCCTCGGAGGGGACAGAAATGAAAAACTGTTTTTT.

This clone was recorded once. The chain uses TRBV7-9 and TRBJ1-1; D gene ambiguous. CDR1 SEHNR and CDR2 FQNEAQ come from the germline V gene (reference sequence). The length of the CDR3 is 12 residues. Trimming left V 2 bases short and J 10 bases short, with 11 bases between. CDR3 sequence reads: CASSLWTSGAFF. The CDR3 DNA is TGTGCCAGCAGCTTATGGACCTCGGGAGCTTTCTTT.

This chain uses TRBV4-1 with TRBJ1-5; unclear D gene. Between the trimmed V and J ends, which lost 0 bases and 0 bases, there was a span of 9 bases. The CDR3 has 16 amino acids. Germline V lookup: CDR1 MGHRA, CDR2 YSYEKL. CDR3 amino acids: CASSQDNGYSNQPQHF. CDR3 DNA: TGCGCCAGCAGCCAAGATAACGGTTATAGCAATCAGCCCCAGCATTTT.

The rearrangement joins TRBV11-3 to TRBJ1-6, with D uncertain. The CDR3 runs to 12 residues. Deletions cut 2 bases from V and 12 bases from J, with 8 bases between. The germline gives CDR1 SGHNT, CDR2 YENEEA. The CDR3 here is CASSLKDQPLHF. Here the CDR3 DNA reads TGTGCCAGCAGCTTAAAAGATCAACCCCTCCACTTT.

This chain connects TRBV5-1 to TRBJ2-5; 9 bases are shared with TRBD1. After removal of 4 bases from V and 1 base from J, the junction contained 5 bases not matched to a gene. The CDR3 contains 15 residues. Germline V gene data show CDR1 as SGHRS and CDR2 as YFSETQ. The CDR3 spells CASSQGQGPQETQYF. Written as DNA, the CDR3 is TGCGCCAGCAGCCAGGGACAGGGTCCCCAAGAGACCCAGTACTTC.

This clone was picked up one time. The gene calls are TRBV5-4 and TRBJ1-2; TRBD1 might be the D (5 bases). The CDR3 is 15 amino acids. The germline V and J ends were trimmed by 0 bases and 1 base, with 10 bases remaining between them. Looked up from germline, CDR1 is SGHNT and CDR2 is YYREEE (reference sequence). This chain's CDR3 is CASSLGAGSNYGYTF. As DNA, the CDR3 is TGTGCCAGCAGCTTGGGTGCAGGGAGTAACTATGGCTACACCTTC.

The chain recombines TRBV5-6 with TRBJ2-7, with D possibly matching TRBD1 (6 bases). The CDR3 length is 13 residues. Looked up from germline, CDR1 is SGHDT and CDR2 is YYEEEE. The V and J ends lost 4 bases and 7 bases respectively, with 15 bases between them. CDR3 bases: TGTGCCAGCAGCCCACCGACAGGCGGTGAGCAGTACTTC. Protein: CASSPPTGGEQYF.

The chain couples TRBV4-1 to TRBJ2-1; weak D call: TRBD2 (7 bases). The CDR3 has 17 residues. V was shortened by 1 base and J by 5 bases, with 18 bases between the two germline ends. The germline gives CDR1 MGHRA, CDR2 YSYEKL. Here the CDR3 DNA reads TGCGCCAGCAGCCAAGTACGGGTGGGAGGGGACAACAATGAGCAGTTCTTC. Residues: CASSQVRVGGDNNEQFF.

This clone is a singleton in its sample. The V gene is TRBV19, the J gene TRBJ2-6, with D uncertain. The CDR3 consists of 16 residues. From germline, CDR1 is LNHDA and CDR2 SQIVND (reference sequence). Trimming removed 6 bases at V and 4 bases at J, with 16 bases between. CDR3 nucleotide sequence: TGTGCCAGTAGCACCACCCCCAGGCCGGGGGCCAACGTCCTGACTTTC. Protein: CASSTTPRPGANVLTF.

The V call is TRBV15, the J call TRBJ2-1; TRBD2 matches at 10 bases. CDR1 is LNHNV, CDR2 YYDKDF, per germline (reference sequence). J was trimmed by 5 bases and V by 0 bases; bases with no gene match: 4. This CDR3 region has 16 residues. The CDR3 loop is CATSRDGLAGDNEQFF. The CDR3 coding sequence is TGTGCCACCAGCAGAGATGGTCTAGCGGGGGACAATGAGCAGTTCTTC.

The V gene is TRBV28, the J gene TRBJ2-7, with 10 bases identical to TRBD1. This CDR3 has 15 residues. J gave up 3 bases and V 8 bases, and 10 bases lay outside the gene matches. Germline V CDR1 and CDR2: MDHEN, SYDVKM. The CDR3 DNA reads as TGTGCCAGCCTCAGCCCCGGGACAGGGGTCTACGAGCAGTACTTC. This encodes CASLSPGTGVYEQYF.

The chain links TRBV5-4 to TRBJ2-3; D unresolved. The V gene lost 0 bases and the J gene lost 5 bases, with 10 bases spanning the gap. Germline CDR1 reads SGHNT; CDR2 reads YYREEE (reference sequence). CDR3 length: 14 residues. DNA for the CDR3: TGTGCCAGCAGCTTGGAAGGGTGGCAAGATACGCAGTATTTT. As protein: CASSLEGWQDTQYF.

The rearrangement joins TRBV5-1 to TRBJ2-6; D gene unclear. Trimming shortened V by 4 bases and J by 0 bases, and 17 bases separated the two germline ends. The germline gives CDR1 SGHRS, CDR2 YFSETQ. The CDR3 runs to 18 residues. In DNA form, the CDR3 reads TGCGCCAGCAGCCCCGACCGATCCCCCTACTCTGGGGCCAACGTCCTGACTTTC. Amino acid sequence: CASSPDRSPYSGANVLTF.

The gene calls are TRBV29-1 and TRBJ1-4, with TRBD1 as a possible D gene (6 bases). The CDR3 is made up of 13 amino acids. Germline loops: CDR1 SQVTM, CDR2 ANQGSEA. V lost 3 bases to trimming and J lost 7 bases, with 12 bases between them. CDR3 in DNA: TGCAGCGTTGACGGCAGGGGAGGTGAAAAACTGTTTTTT. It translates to CSVDGRGGEKLFF.

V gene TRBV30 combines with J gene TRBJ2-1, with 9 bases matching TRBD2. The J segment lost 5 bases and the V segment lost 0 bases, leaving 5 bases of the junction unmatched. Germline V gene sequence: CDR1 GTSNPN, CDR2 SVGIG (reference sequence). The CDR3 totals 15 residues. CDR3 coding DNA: TGTGCCTGGAGTGTCGGCGGGGGGGTTGACAATGAGCAGTTCTTC. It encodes CAWSVGGGVDNEQFF.

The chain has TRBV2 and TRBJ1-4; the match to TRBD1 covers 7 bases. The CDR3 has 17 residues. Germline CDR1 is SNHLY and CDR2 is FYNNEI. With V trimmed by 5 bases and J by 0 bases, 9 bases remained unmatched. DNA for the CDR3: TGTGCCAGCAGTCCTATGGACAGGTTTGCAACTAATGAAAAACTGTTTTTT. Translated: CASSPMDRFATNEKLFF.

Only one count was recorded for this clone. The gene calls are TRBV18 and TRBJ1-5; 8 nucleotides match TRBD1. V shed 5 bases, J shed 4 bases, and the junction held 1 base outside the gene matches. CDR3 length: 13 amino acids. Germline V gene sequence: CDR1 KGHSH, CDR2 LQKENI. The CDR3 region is CASSWTGNQPQHF. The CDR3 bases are TGTGCCAGCTCATGGACAGGGAATCAGCCCCAGCATTTT.

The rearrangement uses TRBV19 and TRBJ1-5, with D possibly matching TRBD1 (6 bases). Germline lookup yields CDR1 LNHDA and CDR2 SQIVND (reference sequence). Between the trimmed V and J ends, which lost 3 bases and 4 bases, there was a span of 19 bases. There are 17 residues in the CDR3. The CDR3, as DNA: TGTGCCAGTAGTATGGTACCCGCAGGGGCCATTAATCAGCCCCAGCATTTT. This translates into CASSMVPAGAINQPQHF.